These T cell receptor beta chains were read from a single sample in a study of OX40 agonist ivuxolimab in advanced cancers. TCRdb keeps only in-frame clones here, not all; method: immunoSEQ multiplex PCR. The sample lists about 73,000 clones, 88% seen once, with approximately 0.79% in the top ten. The sample was CD4+ or CD8+ T cells sorted from blood, taken in a trial of the OX40 agonist ivuxolimab. These receptors all come from an adult with an advanced solid tumor such as melanoma, head and neck, liver or kidney cancer. Both conserved end residues are part of each CDR3. The D gene is left open where the match is weak. Only part of the rows carry a size: once, few, many, or a class if the clone is expanded.

TRBJ2-3,NA,TRBV7-2,NA,TGTGCCAGCAGCCTCATCGGGGGCACAGATACGCAGTATTTT,CASSLIGGTDTQYF
TRBJ1-4,NA,TRBV14,TRBD1,TGTGCCAGCAGCCAAGATTGGGCCAGGGGGCAGTCTAATGAAAAACTGTTTTTT,CASSQDWARGQSNEKLFF
TRBJ2-7,NA,TRBV7-9,NA,TGTGCCAGCAGCTTTTACGGGACCCTCAACCCCTACGAGCAGTACTTC,CASSFYGTLNPYEQYF
TRBJ1-6,NA,TRBV27,TRBD1,TGTGCCAGCACTCTAAGGGGGACAGATAATTCACCCCTCCACTTT,CASTLRGTDNSPLHF
TRBJ1-2,NA,TRBV6-5,NA,TGTGCCAGCAGCCAGGATCCCCTCTATGGCTACACCTTC,CASSQDPLYGYTF
TRBJ2-1,NA,TRBV19,TRBD2,TGTGCCAGTAGTCCAGTGGGGGGAGCGGGAGAAAGGTACAATGAGCAGTTCTTC,CASSPVGGAGERYNEQFF
TRBJ2-3,NA,TRBV7-9,NA,TGTGCCAGCAGCCCTCAAGATACGCAGTATTTT,CASSPQDTQYF
TRBJ2-1,NA,TRBV2,NA,TGTGCCAGCAGTGATGAGGGAAACGGAGAGCAGTTCTTC,CASSDEGNGEQFF
TRBJ1-2,NA,TRBV7-2,NA,TGTGCCAGCAGGTCCCCCAACGCGGGGATCTATGGCTACACCTTC,CASRSPNAGIYGYTF
TRBJ1-4,NA,TRBV5-1,NA,TGCGCCAGCAGCTTGGGGACCGCAACTAATGAAAAACTGTTTTTT,CASSLGTATNEKLFF
TRBJ1-1,few,TRBV6-6,TRBD1,TGTGCCAGCAGTCTACAGGGGGCGCGGACTGAAGCTTTCTTT,CASSLQGARTEAFF
TRBJ2-1,NA,TRBV12-2,NA,TGTGCAAGTCACGCTAAACAGCGGGAGGGCCGCCCACATGCTTACAATGAGCAGTTCTTC,CASHAKQREGRPHAYNEQFF
TRBJ1-3,NA,TRBV7-8,NA,TGTGCCAGCGGCGCGTCCTCTGGAAACACCATATATTTT,CASGASSGNTIYF
TRBJ2-2,NA,TRBV29-1,TRBD2,TGCAGCGTTAAACCTAGCGGGGTGAACACCGGGGAGCTGTTTTTT,CSVKPSGVNTGELFF
TRBJ1-3,once,TRBV5-1,NA,TGCGCCAGCAGCTTGTCAGGGAACTCTGGAAACACCATATATTTT,CASSLSGNSGNTIYF
TRBJ1-2,NA,TRBV14,NA,TGTGCCAGCAGCCCGGGACGGGCGGGCTATGGCTACACCTTC,CASSPGRAGYGYTF
TRBJ2-7,once,TRBV21-1,NA,TGTGCCAGCAGCTTCACACCGGGACTAGCCTCCTACGAGCAGTACTTC,CASSFTPGLASYEQYF
TRBJ2-1,NA,TRBV7-2,TRBD2,TGTGCCAGCAGCCCCTCGGGACTAGCGGGGTACAATGAGCAGTTCTTC,CASSPSGLAGYNEQFF
TRBJ2-1,NA,TRBV11-3,TRBD2,TGTGCCAGCAGCCCGACTAGCGGGAGGGATGAGCAGTTCTTC,CASSPTSGRDEQFF
TRBJ2-1,NA,TRBV7-2,NA,TGTGCCAGCAGCTTAGGCGATCCTAGCTCCTACAATGAGCAGTTCTTC,CASSLGDPSSYNEQFF
TRBJ2-7,NA,TRBV5-1,NA,TGCGCCAGCAGCTTGAGTGCGGGCGGCGGCGGCTCCTACGAGCAGTACTTC,CASSLSAGGGGSYEQYF
TRBJ1-4,NA,TRBV2,TRBD1,TGTGCCAGCAGTGAGACAGGGGTTGAAAAACTGTTTTTT,CASSETGVEKLFF
TRBJ2-5,NA,TRBV5-4,TRBD2,TGTGCCAGCAGCAGTCCTAGCGGGACGGGGCAAGAGACCCAGTACTTC,CASSSPSGTGQETQYF
TRBJ1-5,NA,TRBV18,NA,TGTGCCAGCTCACCCCCGGGGGGCAATCAGCCCCAGCATTTT,CASSPPGGNQPQHF
TRBJ1-3,NA,TRBV30,NA,TGTGCCTTGGGCCTTGGAGGGAGCACCATATATTTT,CALGLGGSTIYF
TRBJ2-7,NA,TRBV19,TRBD1,TGTGCCAGTAGCAGAGCGACAGGGGCCTCCTACGAGCAGTACTTC,CASSRATGASYEQYF
TRBJ2-7,NA,TRBV5-1,TRBD2,TGCGCCAGCAGCTATGAAACCGGGACTAGGAGCGAGCAGTACTTC,CASSYETGTRSEQYF
TRBJ2-5,NA,TRBV4-2,TRBD1,TGTGCCAGCAGCCCTGGACAGGGTCAAGAGACCCAGTACTTC,CASSPGQGQETQYF
TRBJ2-5,once,TRBV6-1,TRBD2,TGTGCCAGCAGTCCCGGGGAGGGAGGAGTGGGGACCCAGTACTTC,CASSPGEGGVGTQYF
TRBJ2-2,once,TRBV9,TRBD2,TGTGCCAGCAGCGCTGGACTAGCGGGCACCGGGGAGCTGTTTTTT,CASSAGLAGTGELFF
TRBJ2-1,NA,TRBV29-1,TRBD2,TGCAGCGTTGCCGGGACTAGCGGGAGTAATGAGCAGTTCTTC,CSVAGTSGSNEQFF
TRBJ2-1,once,TRBV29-1,NA,TGCAGCGTTGGGTCCCCAAGCTCCTACAATGAGCAGTTCTTC,CSVGSPSSYNEQFF
TRBJ2-2,NA,TRBV6-5,NA,TGTGCCAGCAGCAACGCCCTTCGACCCGGGGAGCTGTTTTTT,CASSNALRPGELFF
TRBJ2-7,NA,TRBV23-1,NA,TGCGCCAGCAGTCAAGACAGACAGTACCCCTCCTACGAGCAGTACTTC,CASSQDRQYPSYEQYF
TRBJ1-5,NA,TRBV10-2,NA,TGCGCCAGCAGTGCAGGGCTTGGTCAGCCCCAGCATTTT,CASSAGLGQPQHF
TRBJ2-3,NA,TRBV29-1,NA,TGCAGCGTTGAAGATTGGTCCCGCACAGATACGCAGTATTTT,CSVEDWSRTDTQYF
TRBJ2-2,NA,TRBV7-3,NA,TGTGCCAGCAGCGCCCGACAGGGGAGGGGCGGGGAGCTGTTTTTT,CASSARQGRGGELFF
TRBJ2-6,NA,TRBV4-1,NA,TGCGCCAGCAGCCAGACGAACTCTGGGGCCAACGTCCTGACTTTC,CASSQTNSGANVLTF
TRBJ2-3,NA,TRBV10-3,TRBD1,TGTGCCATCAGTGAGCCGGGACAGGGGAATACAGATACGCAGTATTTT,CAISEPGQGNTDTQYF
TRBJ2-2,NA,TRBV11-2,NA,TGTGCCAGCAAGATACAGGGCACCGGGGAGCTGTTTTTT,CASKIQGTGELFF
TRBJ1-5,few,TRBV2,NA,TGTGCCAGCAGTGAAGTGGGGGTCAATCAGCCCCAGCATTTT,CASSEVGVNQPQHF
TRBJ2-2,few,TRBV19,NA,TGTGCCAGTAGCTCCCGGGAGCAGGGGAGGGCCGGGGAGCTGTTTTTT,CASSSREQGRAGELFF
TRBJ2-1,NA,TRBV7-3,NA,TGTGCCAGCAGCTTAACGAGCGGTTTAAATGAGCAGTTCTTC,CASSLTSGLNEQFF
TRBJ2-6,NA,TRBV12-5,NA,TGTGCTAGTGGTGCAGGACAAAGTCGGGCCAACGTCCTGACTTTC,CASGAGQSRANVLTF
TRBJ2-3,NA,TRBV28,NA,TGTGCCAGCAGTTTATGGGCTGTGGCAGGGGCAGCTAGCACAGATACGCAGTATTTT,CASSLWAVAGAASTDTQYF
TRBJ2-2,NA,TRBV5-1,NA,TGCGCCAGCAGCTTGGTGCAGGGTACCGGGGAGCTGTTTTTT,CASSLVQGTGELFF
TRBJ2-3,NA,TRBV5-1,TRBD1,TGCGCCAGCAGGACTTCAGGGGGAATCACAGATACGCAGTATTTT,CASRTSGGITDTQYF
TRBJ2-5,NA,TRBV2,NA,TGTGCCAGCAGTGGTGGTGGCGGAGAGACCCAGTACTTC,CASSGGGGETQYF
TRBJ1-2,NA,TRBV29-1,NA,TGCAGCGTCGAGGGGGGGGCCGGCTATGGCTACACCTTC,CSVEGGAGYGYTF
TRBJ2-7,NA,TRBV5-1,NA,TGCGCCAGCAGCTTGTGGGGTTACGGGTACGAGCAGTACTTC,CASSLWGYGYEQYF
TRBJ1-2,NA,TRBV6-6,TRBD1,TGTGCCAGCAGTGGACAGGGTAACTATGGCTACACCTTC,CASSGQGNYGYTF
TRBJ1-3,NA,TRBV5-6,NA,TGTGCCAGCAGCTCCACGTGGAAGGGAAACACCATATATTTT,CASSSTWKGNTIYF
TRBJ2-1,NA,TRBV6-1,TRBD1,TGTGCCAGCAGCCTAGGGGGGACAGGGCGGAATGAGCAGTTCTTC,CASSLGGTGRNEQFF
TRBJ2-1,NA,TRBV11-1,TRBD2,TGTGCCAGCAGCTTACGGGGGGACTACAATGAGCAGTTCTTC,CASSLRGDYNEQFF
TRBJ1-5,few,TRBV10-3,TRBD1,TGTGCCATCAGCGCAGGACAGGGTGATCAGCCCCAGCATTTT,CAISAGQGDQPQHF
TRBJ2-3,NA,TRBV15,TRBD2,TGTGCCACCAGCAGGAAGACTAGCGGGGTCAGGACGCAGTATTTT,CATSRKTSGVRTQYF
TRBJ2-3,few,TRBV2,TRBD2,TGTGCCAGCAGTGGCGCGGGAGGTTTAGATACGCAGTATTTT,CASSGAGGLDTQYF
TRBJ2-3,once,TRBV5-5,TRBD2,TGTGCCAGCAGCTTGGGGCCCCAAGCGGGAGGGCCCTCAGATACGCAGTATTTT,CASSLGPQAGGPSDTQYF
TRBJ1-2,NA,TRBV5-1,NA,TGCGCCAGCAGCTTGGTGGGGAACTATGGCTACACCTTC,CASSLVGNYGYTF
TRBJ2-3,NA,TRBV7-3,TRBD2,TGTGCCAGCAGCGAGACTAGCGGGGGAGATACGCAGTATTTT,CASSETSGGDTQYF